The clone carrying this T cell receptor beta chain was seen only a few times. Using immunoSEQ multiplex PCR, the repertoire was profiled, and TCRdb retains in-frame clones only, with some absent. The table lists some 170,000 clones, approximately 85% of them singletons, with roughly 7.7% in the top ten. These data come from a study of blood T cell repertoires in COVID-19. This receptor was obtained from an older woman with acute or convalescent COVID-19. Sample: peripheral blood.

CDR3 DNA sequence: TGCGCCAGCAGCTTGGGGACTAGCGGGTATGCCTACAATGAGCAGTTCTTC. Protein sequence: CASSLGTSGYAYNEQFF. The chain recombines TRBV5-1 with TRBJ2-1; 11 nucleotides align to TRBD2. The CDR3 length is 17 residues. Germline V lookup: CDR1 SGHRS, CDR2 YFSETQ. V was clipped by 0 bases and J by 2 bases; unmatched bases: 4. The entire variable domain, with the rest obtained from reference TRBV5-1 and TRBJ2-1, is as follows: KAGVTQTPRYLIKTRGQQVTLSCSPISGHRSVSWYQQTPGQGLQFLFEYFSETQRNKGNFPGRFSGRQFSNSRSEMNVSTLELGDSALYLCASSLGTSGYAYNEQFFGPGTRLTVL.